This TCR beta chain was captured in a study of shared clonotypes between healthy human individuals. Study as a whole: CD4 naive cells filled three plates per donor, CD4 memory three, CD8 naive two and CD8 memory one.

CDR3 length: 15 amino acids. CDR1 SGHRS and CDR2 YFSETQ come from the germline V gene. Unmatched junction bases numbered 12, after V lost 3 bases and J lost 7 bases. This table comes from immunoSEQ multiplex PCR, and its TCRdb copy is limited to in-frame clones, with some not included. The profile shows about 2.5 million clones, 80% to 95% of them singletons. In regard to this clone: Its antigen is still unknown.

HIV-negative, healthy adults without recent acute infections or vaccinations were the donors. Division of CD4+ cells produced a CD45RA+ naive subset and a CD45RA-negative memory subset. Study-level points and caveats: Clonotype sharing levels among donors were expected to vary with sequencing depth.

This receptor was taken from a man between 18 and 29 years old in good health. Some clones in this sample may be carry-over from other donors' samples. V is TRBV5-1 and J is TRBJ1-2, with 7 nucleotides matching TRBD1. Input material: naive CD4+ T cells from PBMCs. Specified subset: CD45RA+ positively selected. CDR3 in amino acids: CASSSTGSSDLGYTF. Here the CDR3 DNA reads TGCGCCAGCAGCTCGACAGGGTCGTCGGATCTTGGCTACACCTTC.